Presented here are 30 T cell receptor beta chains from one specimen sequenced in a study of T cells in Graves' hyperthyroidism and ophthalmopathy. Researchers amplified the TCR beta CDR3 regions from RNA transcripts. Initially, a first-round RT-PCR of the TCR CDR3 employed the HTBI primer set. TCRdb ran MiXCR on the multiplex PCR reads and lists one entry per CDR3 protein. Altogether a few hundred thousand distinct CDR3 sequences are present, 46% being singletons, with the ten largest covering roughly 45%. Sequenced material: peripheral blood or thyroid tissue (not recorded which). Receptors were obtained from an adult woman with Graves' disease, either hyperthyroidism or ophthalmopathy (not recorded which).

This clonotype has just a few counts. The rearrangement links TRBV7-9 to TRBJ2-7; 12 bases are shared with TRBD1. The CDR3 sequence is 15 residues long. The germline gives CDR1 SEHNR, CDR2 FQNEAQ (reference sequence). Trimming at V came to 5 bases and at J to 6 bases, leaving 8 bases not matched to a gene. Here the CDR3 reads CASSHRDRGLGEQYF. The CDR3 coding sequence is TGTGCCAGCAGCCACCGGGACAGGGGGCTCGGCGAGCAGTACTTC.

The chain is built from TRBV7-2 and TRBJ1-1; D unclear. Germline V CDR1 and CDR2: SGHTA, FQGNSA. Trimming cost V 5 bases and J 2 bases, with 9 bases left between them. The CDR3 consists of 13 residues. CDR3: CASSQRGNTEAFF. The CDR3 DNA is TGTGCCAGCAGCCAGCGGGGTAACACTGAAGCTTTCTTT.

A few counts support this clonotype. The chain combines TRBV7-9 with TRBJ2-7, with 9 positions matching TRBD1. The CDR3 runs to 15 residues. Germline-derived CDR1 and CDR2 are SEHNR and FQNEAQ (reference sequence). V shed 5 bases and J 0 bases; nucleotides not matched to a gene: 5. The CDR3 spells CASSHRDRDSYEQYF. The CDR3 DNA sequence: TGTGCCAGCAGCCACCGGGACAGGGACTCCTACGAGCAGTACTTC.

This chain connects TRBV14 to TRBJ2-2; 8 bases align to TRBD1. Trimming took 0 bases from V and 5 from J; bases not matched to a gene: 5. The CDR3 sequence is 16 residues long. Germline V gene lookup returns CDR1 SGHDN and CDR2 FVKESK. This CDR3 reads CASSQDGQGETGELFF. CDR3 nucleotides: TGTGCCAGCAGCCAAGATGGACAGGGAGAAACCGGGGAGCTGTTTTTT.

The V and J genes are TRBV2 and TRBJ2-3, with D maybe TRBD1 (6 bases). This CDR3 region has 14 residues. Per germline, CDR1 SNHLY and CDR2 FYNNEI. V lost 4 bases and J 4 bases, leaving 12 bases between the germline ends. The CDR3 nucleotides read TGTGCCAGCAGTGTACAGGGATTTTCAGATACGCAGTATTTT. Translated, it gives CASSVQGFSDTQYF. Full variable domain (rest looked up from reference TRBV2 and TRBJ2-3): EPEVTQTPSHQVTQMGQEVILRCVPISNHLYFYWYRQILGQKVEFLVSFYNNEISEKSEIFDDQFSVERPDGSNFTLKIRSTKLEDSAMYFCASSVQGFSDTQYFGPGTRLTVL.

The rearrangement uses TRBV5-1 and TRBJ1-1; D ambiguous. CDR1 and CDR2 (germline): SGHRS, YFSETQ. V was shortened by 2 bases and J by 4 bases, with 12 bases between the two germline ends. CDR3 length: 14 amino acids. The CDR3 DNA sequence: TGCGCCAGCAGCTTTGGGGTTTTGAGCACTGAAGCTTTCTTT. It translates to CASSFGVLSTEAFF. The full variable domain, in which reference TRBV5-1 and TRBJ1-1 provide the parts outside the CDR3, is KAGVTQTPRYLIKTRGQQVTLSCSPISGHRSVSWYQQTPGQGLQFLFEYFSETQRNKGNFPGRFSGRQFSNSRSEMNVSTLELGDSALYLCASSFGVLSTEAFFGQGTRLTVV.

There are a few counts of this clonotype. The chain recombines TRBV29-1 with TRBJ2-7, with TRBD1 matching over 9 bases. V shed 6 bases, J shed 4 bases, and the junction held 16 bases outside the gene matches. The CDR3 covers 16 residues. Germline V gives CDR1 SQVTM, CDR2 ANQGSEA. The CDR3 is CSVEEPTGGTVYEQYF. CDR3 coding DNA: TGCAGCGTGGAGGAACCGACAGGGGGAACAGTGTACGAGCAGTACTTC.

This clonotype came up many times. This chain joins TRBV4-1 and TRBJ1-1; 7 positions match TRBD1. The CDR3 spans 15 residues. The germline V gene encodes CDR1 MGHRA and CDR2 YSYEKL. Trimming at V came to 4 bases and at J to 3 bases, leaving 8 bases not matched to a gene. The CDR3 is CASSRLTGVDTEAFF. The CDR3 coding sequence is TGCGCCAGCAGCCGCCTTACAGGGGTGGACACTGAAGCTTTCTTT.

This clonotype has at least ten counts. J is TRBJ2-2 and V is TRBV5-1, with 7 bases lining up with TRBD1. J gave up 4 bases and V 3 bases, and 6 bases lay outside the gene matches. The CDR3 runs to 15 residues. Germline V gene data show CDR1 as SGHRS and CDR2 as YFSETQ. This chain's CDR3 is CASSSQGIGTGELFF. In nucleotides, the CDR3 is TGCGCCAGCAGCTCACAGGGGATTGGCACCGGGGAGCTGTTTTTT.

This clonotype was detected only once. This CDR3 reads CATSGTGGQETQYF. The CDR3, as DNA: TGTGCCACAAGCGGGACAGGCGGACAAGAGACCCAGTACTTC. The chain uses TRBV10-3 and TRBJ2-5; D might be TRBD1 (8 bases). The V gene lost 10 bases and the J gene lost 2 bases, with 17 bases spanning the gap. CDR3 size: 14 residues. Germline V gives CDR1 ENHRY, CDR2 SYGVKD.

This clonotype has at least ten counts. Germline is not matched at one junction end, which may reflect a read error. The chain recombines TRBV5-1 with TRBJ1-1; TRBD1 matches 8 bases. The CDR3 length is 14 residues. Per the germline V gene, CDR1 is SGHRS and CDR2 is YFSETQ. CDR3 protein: CASSFTGGDTETFF. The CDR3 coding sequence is TGCGCCAGCAGCTTTACAGGGGGTGACACTGAAACTTTCTTT.

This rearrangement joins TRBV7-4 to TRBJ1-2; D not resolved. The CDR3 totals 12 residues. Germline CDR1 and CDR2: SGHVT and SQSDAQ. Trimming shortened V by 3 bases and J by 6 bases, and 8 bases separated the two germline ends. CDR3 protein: CASSLAPHGYTF. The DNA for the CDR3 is TGTGCCAGCAGCTTGGCTCCTCATGGCTACACCTTC.

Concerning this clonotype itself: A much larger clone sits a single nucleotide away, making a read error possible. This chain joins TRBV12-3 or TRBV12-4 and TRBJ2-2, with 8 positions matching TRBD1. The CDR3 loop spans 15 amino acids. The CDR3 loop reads CAIRKGTGNTGELLF. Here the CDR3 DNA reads TGTGCCATCCGGAAGGGGACAGGAAACACCGGGGAGCTGCTTTTT.

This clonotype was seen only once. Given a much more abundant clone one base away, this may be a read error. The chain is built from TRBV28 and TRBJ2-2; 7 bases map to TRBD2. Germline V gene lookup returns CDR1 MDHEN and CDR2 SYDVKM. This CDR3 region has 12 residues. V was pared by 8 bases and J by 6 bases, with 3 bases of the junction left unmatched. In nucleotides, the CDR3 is TGTGCCAGCGTTACTAGCGCCGGGGAGCTGTTTTTT. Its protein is CASVTSAGELFF. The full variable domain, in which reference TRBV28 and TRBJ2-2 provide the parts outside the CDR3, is DVKVTQSSRYLVKRTGEKVFLECVQDMDHENMFWYRQDPGLGLRLIYFSYDVKMKEKGDIPEGYSVSREKKERFSLILESASTNQTSMYLCASVTSAGELFFGEGSRLTVL.

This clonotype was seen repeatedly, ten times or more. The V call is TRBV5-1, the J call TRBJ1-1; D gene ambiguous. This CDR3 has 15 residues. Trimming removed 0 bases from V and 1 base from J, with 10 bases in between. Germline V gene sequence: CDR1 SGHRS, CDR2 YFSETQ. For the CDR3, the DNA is TGCGCCAGCAGCTTGGGTCCGGCAGCGAACACTGAAGCTTTCTTT. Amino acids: CASSLGPAANTEAFF.

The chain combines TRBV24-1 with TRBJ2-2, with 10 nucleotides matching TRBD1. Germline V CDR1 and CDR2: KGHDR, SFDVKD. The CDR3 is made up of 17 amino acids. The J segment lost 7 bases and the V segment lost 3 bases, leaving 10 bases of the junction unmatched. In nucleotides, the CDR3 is TGTGCCACCAGTGATCTTGGGGACAGGGGTGACCACGGGGAGCTGTTTTTT. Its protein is CATSDLGDRGDHGELFF.

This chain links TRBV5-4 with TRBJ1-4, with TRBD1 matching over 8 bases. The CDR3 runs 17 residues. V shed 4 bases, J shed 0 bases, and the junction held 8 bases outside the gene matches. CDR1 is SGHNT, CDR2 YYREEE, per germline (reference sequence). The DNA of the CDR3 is TGTGCCAGCAGCAATAACAGGGGGAGGGCAACTAATGAAAAACTGTTTTTT. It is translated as CASSNNRGRATNEKLFF.

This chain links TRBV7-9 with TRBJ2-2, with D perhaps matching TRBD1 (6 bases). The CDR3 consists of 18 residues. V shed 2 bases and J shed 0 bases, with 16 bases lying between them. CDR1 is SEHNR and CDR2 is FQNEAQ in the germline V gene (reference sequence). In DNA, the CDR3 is TGTGCCAGCAGCTTACGGGGAAGGGGGTTTCCGAACACCGGGGAGCTGTTTTTT. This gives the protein CASSLRGRGFPNTGELFF.

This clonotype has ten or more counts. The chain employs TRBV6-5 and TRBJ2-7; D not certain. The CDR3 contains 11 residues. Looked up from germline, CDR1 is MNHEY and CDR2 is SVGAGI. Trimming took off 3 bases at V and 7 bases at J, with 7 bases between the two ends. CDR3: CASSYRREQYF. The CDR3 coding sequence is TGTGCCAGCAGTTATAGGCGGGAGCAGTACTTC.

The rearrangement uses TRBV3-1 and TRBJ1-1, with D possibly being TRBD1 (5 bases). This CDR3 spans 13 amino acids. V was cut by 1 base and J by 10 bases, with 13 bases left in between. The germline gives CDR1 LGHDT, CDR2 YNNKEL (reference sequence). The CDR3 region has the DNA TGTGCCAGCAGCCAAGTCGAGGGGTGGATAGCTTTCTTT. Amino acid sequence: CASSQVEGWIAFF.

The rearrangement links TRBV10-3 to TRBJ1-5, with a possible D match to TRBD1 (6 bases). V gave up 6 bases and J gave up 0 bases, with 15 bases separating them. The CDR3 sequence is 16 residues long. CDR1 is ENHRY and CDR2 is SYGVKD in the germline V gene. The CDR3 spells CAIRGAGDLSNQPQHF. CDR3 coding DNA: TGTGCCATCAGGGGGGCAGGAGACCTTAGCAATCAGCCCCAGCATTTT.

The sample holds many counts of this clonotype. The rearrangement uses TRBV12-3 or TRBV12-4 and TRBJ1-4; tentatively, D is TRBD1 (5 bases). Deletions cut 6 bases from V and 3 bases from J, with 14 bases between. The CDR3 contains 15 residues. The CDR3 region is CASSPRRVANEKLFF. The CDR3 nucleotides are TGTGCCAGCAGCCCTCGCAGGGTTGCTAATGAAAAACTGTTTTTT.

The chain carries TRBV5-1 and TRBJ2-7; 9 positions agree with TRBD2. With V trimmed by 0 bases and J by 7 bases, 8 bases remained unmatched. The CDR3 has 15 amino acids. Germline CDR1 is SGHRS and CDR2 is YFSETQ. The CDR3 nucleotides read TGCGCCAGCAGCTTGGGAATAGCGGGAGATCATGAGCAGTACTTC. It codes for CASSLGIAGDHEQYF.

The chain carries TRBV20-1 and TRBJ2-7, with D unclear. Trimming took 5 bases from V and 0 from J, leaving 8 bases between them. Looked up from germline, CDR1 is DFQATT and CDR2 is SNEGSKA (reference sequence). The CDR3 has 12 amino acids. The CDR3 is CSAEINSYEQYF. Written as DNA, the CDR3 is TGCAGTGCTGAAATTAACTCCTACGAGCAGTACTTC.

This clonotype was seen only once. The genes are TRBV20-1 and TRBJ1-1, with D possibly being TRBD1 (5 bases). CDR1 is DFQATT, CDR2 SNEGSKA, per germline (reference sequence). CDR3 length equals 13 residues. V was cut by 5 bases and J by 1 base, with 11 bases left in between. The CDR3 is CSAHPDRNTEAFF. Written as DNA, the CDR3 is TGCAGTGCTCACCCTGACAGGAACACTGAAGCTTTCTTT.

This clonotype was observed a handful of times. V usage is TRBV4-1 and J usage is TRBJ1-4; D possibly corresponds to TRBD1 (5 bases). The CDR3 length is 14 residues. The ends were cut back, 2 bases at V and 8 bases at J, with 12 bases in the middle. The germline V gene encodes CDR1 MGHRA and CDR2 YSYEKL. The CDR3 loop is CASSQLGTGEKLFF. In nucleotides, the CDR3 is TGCGCCAGCAGCCAACTCGGGACGGGGGAAAAACTGTTTTTT.

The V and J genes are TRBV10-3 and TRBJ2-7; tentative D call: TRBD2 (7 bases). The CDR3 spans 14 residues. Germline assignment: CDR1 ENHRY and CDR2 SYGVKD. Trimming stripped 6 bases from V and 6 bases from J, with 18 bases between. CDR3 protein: CAISEGGGRSEQYF. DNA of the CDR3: TGTGCCATCAGCGAGGGGGGAGGGCGTAGCGAGCAGTACTTC.

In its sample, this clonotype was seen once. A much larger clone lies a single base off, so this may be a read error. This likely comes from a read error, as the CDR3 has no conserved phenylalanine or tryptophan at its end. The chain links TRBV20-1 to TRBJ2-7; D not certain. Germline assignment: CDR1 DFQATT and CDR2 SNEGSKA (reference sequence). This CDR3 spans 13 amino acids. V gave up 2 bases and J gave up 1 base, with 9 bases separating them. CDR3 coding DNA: TGCAGTGCTAGACCCGACGGATCCTACGAGCAGTACCTC. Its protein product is CSARPDGSYEQYL.

The CDR3 loop is CASSVQRRGGQTEAFF. The CDR3 nucleotides are TGTGCCAGCAGTGTACAGAGGAGAGGGGGGCAGACTGAAGCTTTCTTT. V and J are TRBV2 and TRBJ1-1; D is possibly TRBD1 (6 bases). CDR1 is SNHLY, CDR2 FYNNEI, per germline. The CDR3 sequence is 16 residues long. Trimming removed 4 bases from V and 5 bases from J, with 20 bases in between.

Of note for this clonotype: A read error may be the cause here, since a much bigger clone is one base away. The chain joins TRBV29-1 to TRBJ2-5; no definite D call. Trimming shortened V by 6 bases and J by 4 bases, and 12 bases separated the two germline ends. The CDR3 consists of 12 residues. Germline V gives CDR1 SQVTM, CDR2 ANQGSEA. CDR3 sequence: CSVAPDRETQYF. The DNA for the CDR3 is TGCAGCGTGGCGCCGGATCGAGAGACCCAGTACTTC. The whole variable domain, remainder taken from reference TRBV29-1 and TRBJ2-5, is SAVISQKPSRDICQRGTSLTIQCQVDSQVTMMFWYRQQPGQSLTLIATANQGSEATYESGFVIDKFPISRPNLTFSTLTVSNMSPEDSSIYLCSVAPDRETQYFGPGTRLLVL.